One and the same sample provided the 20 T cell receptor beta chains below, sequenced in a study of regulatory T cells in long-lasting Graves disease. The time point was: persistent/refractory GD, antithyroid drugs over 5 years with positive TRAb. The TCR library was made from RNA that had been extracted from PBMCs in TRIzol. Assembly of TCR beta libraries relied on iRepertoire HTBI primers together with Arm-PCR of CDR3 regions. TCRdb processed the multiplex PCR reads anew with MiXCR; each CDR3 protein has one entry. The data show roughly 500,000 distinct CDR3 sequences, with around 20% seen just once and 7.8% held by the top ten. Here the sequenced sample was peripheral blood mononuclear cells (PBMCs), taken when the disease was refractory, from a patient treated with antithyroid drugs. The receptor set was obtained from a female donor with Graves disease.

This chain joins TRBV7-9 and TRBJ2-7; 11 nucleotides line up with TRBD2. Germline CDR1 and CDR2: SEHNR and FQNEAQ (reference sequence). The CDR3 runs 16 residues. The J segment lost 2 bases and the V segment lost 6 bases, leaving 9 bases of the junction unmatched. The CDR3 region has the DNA TGTGCCAGCAGAGCAAATTTAGCGGGAGGGCCCTACGAGCAGTACTTC. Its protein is CASRANLAGGPYEQYF.

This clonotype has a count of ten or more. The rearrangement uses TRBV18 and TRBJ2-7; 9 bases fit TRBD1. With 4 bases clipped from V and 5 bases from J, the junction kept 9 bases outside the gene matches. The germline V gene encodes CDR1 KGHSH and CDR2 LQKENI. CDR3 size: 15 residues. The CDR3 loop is CASSRAGTGFDEQYF. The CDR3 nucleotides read TGTGCCAGCTCACGAGCCGGGACAGGGTTCGACGAGCAGTACTTC.

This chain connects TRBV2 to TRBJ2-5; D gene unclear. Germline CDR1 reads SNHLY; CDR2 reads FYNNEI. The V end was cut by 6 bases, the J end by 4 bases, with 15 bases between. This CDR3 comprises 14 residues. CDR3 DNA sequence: TGTGCCAGCAGCCCTGTGCAGGATCGAGAGACCCAGTACTTC. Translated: CASSPVQDRETQYF. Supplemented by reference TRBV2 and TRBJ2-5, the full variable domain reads EPEVTQTPSHQVTQMGQEVILRCVPISNHLYFYWYRQILGQKVEFLVSFYNNEISEKSEIFDDQFSVERPDGSNFTLKIRSTKLEDSAMYFCASSPVQDRETQYFGPGTRLLVL.

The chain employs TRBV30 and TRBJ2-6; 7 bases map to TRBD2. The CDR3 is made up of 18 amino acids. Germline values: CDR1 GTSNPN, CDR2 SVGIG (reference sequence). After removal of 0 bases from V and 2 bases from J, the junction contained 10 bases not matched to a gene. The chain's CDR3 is CAWSVRGRGSPGANVLTF. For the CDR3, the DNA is TGTGCCTGGAGTGTACGAGGGAGGGGTTCTCCTGGGGCCAACGTCCTGACTTTC.

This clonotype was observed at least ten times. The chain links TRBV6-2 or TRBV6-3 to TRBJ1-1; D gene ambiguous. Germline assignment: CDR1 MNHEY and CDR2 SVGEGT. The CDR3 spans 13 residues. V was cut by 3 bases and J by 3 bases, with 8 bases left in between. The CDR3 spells CASSYYGDTEAFF. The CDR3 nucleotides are TGTGCCAGCAGTTATTACGGGGACACTGAAGCTTTCTTT.

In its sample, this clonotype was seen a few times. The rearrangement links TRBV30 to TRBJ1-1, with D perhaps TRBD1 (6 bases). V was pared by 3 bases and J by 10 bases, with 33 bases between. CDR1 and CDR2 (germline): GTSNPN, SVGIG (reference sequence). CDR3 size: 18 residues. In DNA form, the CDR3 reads TGTGCCTGGAGCACGACCCCCGGTGGGGGGGCCGGGGGGTACGGAGCTTTCTTT. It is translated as CAWSTTPGGGAGGYGAFF.

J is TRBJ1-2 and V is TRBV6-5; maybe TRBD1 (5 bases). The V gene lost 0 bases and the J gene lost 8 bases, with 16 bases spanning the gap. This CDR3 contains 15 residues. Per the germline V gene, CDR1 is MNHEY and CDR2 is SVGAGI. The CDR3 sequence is CASSYSGTARRGYTF. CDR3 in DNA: TGTGCCAGCAGTTACTCGGGGACGGCCCGTAGGGGCTACACCTTC.

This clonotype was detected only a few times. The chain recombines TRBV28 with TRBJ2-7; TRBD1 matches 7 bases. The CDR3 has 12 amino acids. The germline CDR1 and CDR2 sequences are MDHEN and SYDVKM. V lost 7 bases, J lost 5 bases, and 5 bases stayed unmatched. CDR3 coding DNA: TGTGCCAGCACTACAGGGGTCCACGAGCAGTACTTC. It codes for CASTTGVHEQYF. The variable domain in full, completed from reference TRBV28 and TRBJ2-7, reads DVKVTQSSRYLVKRTGEKVFLECVQDMDHENMFWYRQDPGLGLRLIYFSYDVKMKEKGDIPEGYSVSREKKERFSLILESASTNQTSMYLCASTTGVHEQYFGPGTRLTVT.

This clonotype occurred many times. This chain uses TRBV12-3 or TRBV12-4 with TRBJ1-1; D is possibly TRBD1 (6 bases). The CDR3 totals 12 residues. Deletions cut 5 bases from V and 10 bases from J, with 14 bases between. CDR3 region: CASSGGGRRAFF. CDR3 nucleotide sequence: TGTGCCAGCAGTGGCGGGGGGCGGAGAGCTTTCTTT.

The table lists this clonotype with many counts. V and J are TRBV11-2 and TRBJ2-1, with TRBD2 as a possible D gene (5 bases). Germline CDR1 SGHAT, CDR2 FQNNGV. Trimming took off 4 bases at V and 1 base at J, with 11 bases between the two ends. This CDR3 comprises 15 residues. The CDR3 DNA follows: TGTGCCAGCAGCTCGCTACGGGGTTCCTACAATGAGCAGTTCTTC. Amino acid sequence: CASSSLRGSYNEQFF.

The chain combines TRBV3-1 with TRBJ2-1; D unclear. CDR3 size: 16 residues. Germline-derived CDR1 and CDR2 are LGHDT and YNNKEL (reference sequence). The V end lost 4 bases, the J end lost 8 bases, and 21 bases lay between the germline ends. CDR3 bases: TGTGCCAGCAGCCCCCGTTTGCCGTCAGCTGAATATGAGCAGTTCTTC. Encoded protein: CASSPRLPSAEYEQFF.

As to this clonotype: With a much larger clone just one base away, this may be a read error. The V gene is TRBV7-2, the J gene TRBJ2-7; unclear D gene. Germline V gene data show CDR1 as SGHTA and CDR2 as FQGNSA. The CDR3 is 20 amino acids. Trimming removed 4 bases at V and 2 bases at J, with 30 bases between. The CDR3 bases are TGTGCCAGCAGCTCACCCTACTCTACGACGGAGATGACCCCTACCTACGAGCAGTACTTC. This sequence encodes CASSSPYSTTEMTPTYEQYF.

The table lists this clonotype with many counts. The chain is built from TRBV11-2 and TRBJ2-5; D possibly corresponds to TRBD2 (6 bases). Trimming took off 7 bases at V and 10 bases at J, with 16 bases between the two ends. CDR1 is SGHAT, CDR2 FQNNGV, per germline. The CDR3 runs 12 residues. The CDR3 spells CASTQTRAVQYF. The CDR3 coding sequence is TGTGCCAGCACCCAGACTAGGGCGGTCCAGTACTTC. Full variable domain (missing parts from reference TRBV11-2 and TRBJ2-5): EAGVAQSPRYKIIEKRQSVAFWCNPISGHATLYWYQQILGQGPKLLIQFQNNGVVDDSQLPKDRFSAERLKGVDSTLKIQPAKLEDSAVYLCASTQTRAVQYFGPGTRLLVL.

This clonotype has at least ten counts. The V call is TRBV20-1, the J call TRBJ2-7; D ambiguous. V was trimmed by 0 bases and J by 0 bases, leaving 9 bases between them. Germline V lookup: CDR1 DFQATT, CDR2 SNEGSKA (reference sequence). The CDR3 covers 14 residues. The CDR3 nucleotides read TGCAGTGCTAGAGACATAAGGGCCTCCTACGAGCAGTACTTC. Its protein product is CSARDIRASYEQYF.

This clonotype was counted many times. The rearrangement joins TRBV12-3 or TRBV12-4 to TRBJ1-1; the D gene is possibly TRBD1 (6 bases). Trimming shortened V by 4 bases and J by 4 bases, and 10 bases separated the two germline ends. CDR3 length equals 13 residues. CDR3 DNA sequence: TGTGCCAGCAGTTACAGGGAGGCCACTGAAGCTTTCTTT. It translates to CASSYREATEAFF.

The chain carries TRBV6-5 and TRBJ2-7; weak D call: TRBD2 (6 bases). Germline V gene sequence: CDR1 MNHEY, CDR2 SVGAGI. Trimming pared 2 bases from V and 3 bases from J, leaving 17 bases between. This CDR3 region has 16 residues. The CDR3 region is CASSYPLGGKVYEQYF. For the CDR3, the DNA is TGTGCCAGCAGTTACCCCCTTGGCGGGAAGGTCTACGAGCAGTACTTC.

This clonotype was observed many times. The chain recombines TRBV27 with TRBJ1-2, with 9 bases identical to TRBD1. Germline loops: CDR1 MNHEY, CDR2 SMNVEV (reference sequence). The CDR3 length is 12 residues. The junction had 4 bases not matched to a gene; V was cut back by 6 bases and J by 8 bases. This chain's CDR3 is CASRQGARGYTF. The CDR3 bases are TGTGCCAGCAGACAGGGGGCGAGGGGCTACACCTTC.

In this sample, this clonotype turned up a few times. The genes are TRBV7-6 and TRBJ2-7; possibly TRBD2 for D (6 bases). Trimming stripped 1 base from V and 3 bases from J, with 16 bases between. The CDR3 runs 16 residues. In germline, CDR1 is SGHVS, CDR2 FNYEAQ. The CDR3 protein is CASSLDDRDLGYEQYF. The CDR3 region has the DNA TGTGCCAGCAGCTTAGACGACCGGGACTTGGGCTACGAGCAGTACTTC.

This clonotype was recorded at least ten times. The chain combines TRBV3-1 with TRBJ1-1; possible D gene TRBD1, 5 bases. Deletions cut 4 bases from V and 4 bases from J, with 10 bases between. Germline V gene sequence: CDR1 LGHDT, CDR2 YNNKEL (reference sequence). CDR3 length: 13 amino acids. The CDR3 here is CASSRGHLTEAFF. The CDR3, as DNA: TGTGCCAGCAGCCGAGGACACCTCACTGAAGCTTTCTTT.

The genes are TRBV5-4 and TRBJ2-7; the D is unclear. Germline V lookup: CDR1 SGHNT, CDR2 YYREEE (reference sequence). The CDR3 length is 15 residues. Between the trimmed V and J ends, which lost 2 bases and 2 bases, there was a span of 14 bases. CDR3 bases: TGTGCCAGCAGCTTAGATTTCAGTTTAACCTACGAGCAGTACTTC. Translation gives CASSLDFSLTYEQYF.